The sequence of this T cell receptor (beta chain) was determined in a study of brain metastases from non-small cell lung cancer. Overall study results and limits: In 50% to 80% of brain metastases, T-cell clones were expanded compared with matched primary tumors. Paired brain metastases and primary tumors largely shared TCR repertoires. Fewer infiltrating T cells were found in brain metastases than primaries.

Generated by immunoSEQ multiplex PCR, the TCRdb table keeps only in-frame clones and is missing some. The table lists 3,500 to 5,500 clones, about four fifths of them singletons. This clone was counted a single time. Its antigen is unknown. The junction does not match germline at one end; this may be a read error. The CDR3 sequence is 17 residues long. Per germline, CDR1 SGHVS and CDR2 FQNEAQ. This TCR came from a donor at least 40 years old with non-small cell lung cancer. The V and J genes are TRBV7-8 and TRBJ1-1, with TRBD1 matching over 11 bases. Sequences were obtained from primary lung tumor tissue. CDR3 coding DNA: TGTGTCAGCAGCCGAAGTCCCGGGACAGGGGGGGTTAATGAAGCTTTCTTT. The encoded protein is CVSSRSPGTGGVNEAFF. Together with reference TRBV7-8 and TRBJ1-1, the CDR3 gives the full variable domain: GAGVSQSPRYKVAKRGQDVALRCDPISGHVSLFWYQQALGQGPEFLTYFQNEAQLDKSGLPSDRFFAERPEGSVSTLKIQRTQQEDSAVYLCVSSRSPGTGGVNEAFFGQGTRLTVV.